Listed below are T cell receptor beta chains from one sample, sequenced in a study of T cells expressing NK-cell markers. Using the 5' RACE reads, TCRdb records one entry per CDR3 protein without DNA. The listing records fewer than 400,000 distinct CDR3 sequences. The specimen sequenced was blood T cells: a sorted CD56 or NKG2C T cell subset, CD4+ or CD8+ T cells, or bulk PBMC T cells (not recorded which). The source of these receptors is a woman in her forties or fifties in good health. Both conserved end residues are part of each CDR3.

j_call | v_call | cdr3_aa
TRBJ2-4 | TRBV20-1 | CSARGRRGWNLAKNIQYF
TRBJ2-5 | TRBV7-8 | CASSTGWVPQGTQYF
TRBJ2-5 | TRBV6-5 | CASSYWTGQETQYF
TRBJ2-5 | TRBV24-1 | CATSDLALQGKETQYF
TRBJ2-1 | TRBV10-3 | CAISARTDSYNEQFF
TRBJ2-7 | TRBV4-1 | CASSQDETPDPNYEQYF
TRBJ2-1 | TRBV19 | CASSFYREEQFF
TRBJ1-1 | TRBV12-3/TRBV12-4 | CASSFRDRPFF
TRBJ1-1 | TRBV19 | CATTGDTEAFF
TRBJ2-7 | TRBV5-5 | CASSLARDAFYEQYF